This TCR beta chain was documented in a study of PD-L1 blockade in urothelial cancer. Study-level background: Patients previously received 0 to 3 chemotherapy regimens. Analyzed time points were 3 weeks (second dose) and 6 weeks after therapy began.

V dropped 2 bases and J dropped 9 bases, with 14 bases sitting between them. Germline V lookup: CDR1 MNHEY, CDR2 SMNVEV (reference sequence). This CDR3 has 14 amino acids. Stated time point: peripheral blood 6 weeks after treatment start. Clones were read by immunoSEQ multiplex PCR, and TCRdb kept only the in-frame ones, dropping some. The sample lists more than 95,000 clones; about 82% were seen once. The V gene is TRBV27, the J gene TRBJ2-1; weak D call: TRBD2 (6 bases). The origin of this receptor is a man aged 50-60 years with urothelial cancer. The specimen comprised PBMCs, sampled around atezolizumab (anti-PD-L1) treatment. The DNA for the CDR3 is TGTGCCAGCAGTTTAGGGGCGGGATGGAGTGAGCAGTTCTTC. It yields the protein CASSLGAGWSEQFF.